This TCR beta chain appears in the sequencing data of a study of radiotherapy plus CTLA-4 blockade in lung cancer. The V gene's germline CDR1 is MNHEY and CDR2 SMNVEV (reference sequence). Unmatched junction bases numbered 10, after V lost 4 bases and J lost 7 bases. The CDR3 extends over 15 amino acids. Libraries were prepared by immunoSEQ multiplex PCR; TCRdb keeps only in-frame clonotypes and omits some of them. The sample contains roughly 77,000 clones, around 74% of which appear only once. The specimen was peripheral blood, collected from a patient treated with radiotherapy plus ipilimumab. The chain has TRBV27 and TRBJ1-1; 9 bases line up with TRBD1. The source is a human donor with non-small cell lung cancer whose response to radiotherapy plus ipilimumab could not be evaluated. CDR3: CASSSFGQGRNEAFF. In DNA form, the CDR3 reads TGTGCCAGCAGTTCCTTCGGACAGGGGAGGAATGAAGCTTTCTTT.